This T cell receptor (beta chain) was retrieved from a study of vaccination and CD4 T cells after COVID-19. Overall study: The convalescents included six males and four females, and among them two were Hispanic while seven were Caucasian.

The CDR3 runs to 15 residues. V shed 5 bases and J shed 7 bases, with 18 bases lying between them. CDR1 and CDR2 (germline): SEHNR, FQNEAQ (reference sequence). Treatment here: approximately nine-day PBMC culture with coronavirus spike peptide pools or control peptides (ViraFEST assay). ViraFEST grew antigen-specific T cells using peptide pools, then sequenced TCRs. This clonotype is large in the sample. Its target is not known. Cultured CD4+ T-cell DNA underwent Oncomine TCR Beta short-read sequencing. From cultured CD4+ T cells, genomic DNA was extracted. A single record per CDR3 protein comes from TCRdb applying MiXCR to the PCR reads. This table holds about 19,000 distinct CDR3 sequences, about two fifths found once.

The TCR originated in a human donor with COVID-19. Sample: cultured CD4+ T cells from blood. This chain connects TRBV7-9 to TRBJ2-4, with a possible D match to TRBD2 (5 bases). The CDR3 loop reads CASSPSSLSGNIQYF. The DNA of the CDR3 is TGTGCCAGCAGCCCTAGCTCGCTGTCGGGGAACATTCAGTACTTC.